Shown below are 8 T cell receptor beta chains from a single sample sequenced in a study. Tregs were sorted as CD4+CD25+CD127-/low cells. TCRdb called the 5' RACE reads again in MiXCR, with one record for every CDR3 protein. The sample yields approximately 50,000 distinct CDR3 sequences, around 24% seen once. Source material: tumor-infiltrating Tregs sorted from the breast tumor. These TCRs come from a female donor with breast cancer.

V usage is TRBV11-2 and J usage is TRBJ2-3; a weak D match, TRBD1 (6 bases). From germline, CDR1 is SGHAT and CDR2 FQNNGV. The CDR3 runs to 16 residues. V lost 4 bases and J lost 4, with 18 bases in between. The CDR3 region has the DNA TGTGCCAGCAGCTCAGTCAGGGGCCGTAAACCAGATACGCAGTATTTT. Amino acids: CASSSVRGRKPDTQYF.

The chain links TRBV7-9 to TRBJ2-7; D gene uncertain. This CDR3 contains 13 residues. Trimming removed 5 bases at V and 1 base at J, with 9 bases between. CDR1 is SEHNR and CDR2 is FQNEAQ in the germline V gene (reference sequence). The CDR3 bases are TGTGCCAGCAGCCGCAGTCCTTCCTACGAGCAGTACTTC. The encoded protein is CASSRSPSYEQYF. Full variable domain (remainder filled in from reference TRBV7-9 and TRBJ2-7): DTGVSQNPRHKITKRGQNVTFRCDPISEHNRLYWYRQTLGQGPEFLTYFQNEAQLEKSRLLSDRFSAERPKGSFSTLEIQRTEQGDSAMYLCASSRSPSYEQYFGPGTRLTVT.

V gene TRBV20-1 combines with J gene TRBJ1-5; D is perhaps TRBD1 (6 bases). Germline CDR1 DFQATT, CDR2 SNEGSKA (reference sequence). CDR3 length: 14 amino acids. V was shortened by 3 bases and J by 3 bases, with 12 bases between the two germline ends. CDR3 DNA sequence: TGCAGTGCTAGTGAGGGGGACTACAATCAGCCCCAGCATTTT. Translation: CSASEGDYNQPQHF.

This chain connects TRBV5-1 to TRBJ1-5; 7 positions match TRBD1. J gave up 3 bases and V 5 bases, and 5 bases lay outside the gene matches. Germline V gene sequence: CDR1 SGHRS, CDR2 YFSETQ. The CDR3 spans 14 residues. CDR3 nucleotides: TGCGCCAGCAGTACCGGGACAGACAATCAGCCCCAGCATTTT. Protein: CASSTGTDNQPQHF.

This clonotype has ten or more counts. V and J are TRBV6-5 and TRBJ1-1, with D unresolved. Trimming stripped 2 bases from V and 3 bases from J, with 7 bases between. Germline-derived CDR1 and CDR2 are MNHEY and SVGAGI. CDR3 length: 13 amino acids. The CDR3 loop reads CASSYSKYTEAFF. The CDR3 DNA is TGTGCCAGCAGTTACAGTAAGTACACTGAAGCTTTCTTT.

Concerning this clonotype itself: A read error may produce the germline difference seen at one junction end. The rearrangement joins TRBV7-3 to TRBJ1-2; maybe TRBD1 (6 bases). The CDR3 has 14 residues. Germline V gene data show CDR1 as SGHTA and CDR2 as FQGTGA. The CDR3 loop is CTSGSLGGANGYTF. CDR3 nucleotides: TGTACCAGCGGCTCCCTCGGGGGCGCAAATGGCTACACCTTC.

In this sample, this clonotype turned up a few times. The rearrangement links TRBV4-3 to TRBJ2-1; 9 bases agree with TRBD2. Germline V gives CDR1 LGHNA, CDR2 YSLEER. V shed 0 bases, J shed 6 bases, and the junction held 6 bases outside the gene matches. CDR3 length equals 16 residues. CDR3 DNA: TGCGCCAGCAGCCAAGATCCGGGACTAGCATTCAATGAGCAGTTCTTC. As protein: CASSQDPGLAFNEQFF.

This clonotype was picked up a small number of times. This rearrangement joins TRBV20-1 to TRBJ2-3, with 13 bases aligning to TRBD2. Trimming took 5 bases from V and 1 from J; bases not matched to a gene: 6. The CDR3 is 16 amino acids. CDR1 and CDR2 (germline): DFQATT, SNEGSKA (reference sequence). The CDR3 here is CSAETSGGPGTDTQYF. The CDR3 DNA reads TGCAGTGCTGAGACTAGCGGGGGGCCCGGCACAGATACGCAGTATTTT.